This T cell receptor (beta chain) is drawn from a study of blood T cell repertoires in COVID-19. Using immunoSEQ multiplex PCR, the repertoire was profiled, and TCRdb retains in-frame clones only, with some absent. The table records about 170,000 clones, more than 80% of them present only once. V shed 0 bases, J shed 6 bases, and the junction held 15 bases outside the gene matches. The V gene's germline CDR1 is LGHNA and CDR2 YNFKEQ. The CDR3 is made up of 18 amino acids. Cohort 3 recovered donors had two negative PCRs, clearance, or symptom resolution. The source material was PBMCs or T cells enriched from blood (not recorded which). The V call is TRBV4-2, the J call TRBJ1-2, with 8 positions matching TRBD1. The clonotype comes from a man aged 45 to 65 who had recovered from COVID-19. In nucleotides, the CDR3 is TGTGCCAGCAGCCAAGATCCCTACCCTGCAGGGGGCGCAGATGGCTACACCTTC. This encodes CASSQDPYPAGGADGYTF.